A selection of T cell receptor beta chains follows, all from one sample in a study of blood T cell repertoires in COVID-19. Generated by immunoSEQ multiplex PCR, the TCRdb table keeps only in-frame clones and is missing some. The sample consists of roughly 43,000 clones, approximately 85% of them appearing once. Sequences were obtained from peripheral blood. The receptor set was obtained from a woman in her seventies in a cohort sampled during active COVID-19. Both conserved end residues are part of each CDR3. The D gene is left open where the match is weak. Expanded clones are given a class, and other clones once, few, many or no size at all.

clone size	V gene	J gene	D gene	CDR3 DNA	CDR3 protein
-	TRBV6-5	TRBJ2-3	-	TGTGCCAGCAGCAAACGACAGACCACAGATACGCAGTATTTT	CASSKRQTTDTQYF
-	TRBV6-6	TRBJ2-3	TRBD1	TGTGCCAGCAGTACGGGGACAGGGGGCTACACAGATACGCAGTATTTT	CASSTGTGGYTDTQYF
-	TRBV7-2	TRBJ1-4	-	TGTGCCAGCAGCTTAGCCCAGGGACTGAATGAAAAACTGTTTTTT	CASSLAQGLNEKLFF
-	TRBV11-2	TRBJ2-1	-	TGTGCCAGCAGCTTAGGCGGGACTGAATACAATGAGCAGTTCTTC	CASSLGGTEYNEQFF
medium-sized	TRBV7-8	TRBJ2-1	-	TGTGCCAGCAGCTTGTCCCGGTACAATGAGCAGTTCTTC	CASSLSRYNEQFF
-	TRBV3-1/TRBV3-2	TRBJ2-7	TRBD2	TGTGCCAGCAGCCTCGGACTAGCGGCATCCTACGAGCAGTACTTC	CASSLGLAASYEQYF
-	TRBV18	TRBJ2-3	TRBD1	TGTGCCAGCTCATTGGGGACAGGGGCAGATACGCAGTATTTT	CASSLGTGADTQYF
-	TRBV6-5	TRBJ2-3	-	TGTGCCAGCAGTGACTCCTCAGATACGCAGTATTTT	CASSDSSDTQYF
medium-sized	TRBV27	TRBJ2-7	-	TGTGCCAGCAGTCGAGCGGTAGCCTACGAGCAGTACTTC	CASSRAVAYEQYF
-	TRBV10-3	TRBJ2-5	-	TGTGCCATCAAAGAGGGTAGCCAAGAGACCCAGTACTTC	CAIKEGSQETQYF
-	TRBV27	TRBJ1-1	-	TGTGCCAGCACCCGATGGGGGGTTGGTAACACTGAAGCTTTCTTT	CASTRWGVGNTEAFF
-	TRBV6-5	TRBJ2-6	-	TGTGCCAGCGCAAAGGAGGCTGGGGCCAACGTCCTGACTTTC	CASAKEAGANVLTF
once	TRBV10-3	TRBJ2-2	TRBD2	TGTGCCATCAGTGAGGGACTAGCCGGCACCGGGGAGCTGTTTTTT	CAISEGLAGTGELFF
-	TRBV5-6	TRBJ2-1	-	TGTGCCAGCAGCTTGAACGGGGTTGAGCAGTTCTTC	CASSLNGVEQFF